The sequence of this TCR beta chain was determined in a study of cytomegalovirus exposure and HLA in healthy donors. Study as a whole: Counted in an early data release were roughly 81 million unique TCRs from HLA-typed donors. Study conclusions and caveats: Sequencing likely caused a cluster of highly shared sequence variants. Around 160 TCR beta chains were listed as cytomegalovirus-associated.

A multiplex PCR was run with 60 Vbeta primers and 13 Jbeta primers. Method: immunoSEQ multiplex PCR; TCRdb's copy keeps in-frame clones and lacks some. The sample yields about 180,000 clones, around 80% seen once. As for this clone: What it recognizes is unknown.

The CDR3 covers 15 residues. The trim removed 5 bases at V and 1 base at J, leaving 5 bases unmatched. CDR1 is SGHTA, CDR2 FQGNSA, per germline. The chain joins TRBV7-2 to TRBJ2-7, with 10 positions matching TRBD1. This TCR came from a woman aged 25-40 years in good health and CMV-seronegative. Sequenced material: PBMCs. The CDR3 DNA is TGTGCCAGCAGCGCCCGACAGGGGGCATCCTACGAGCAGTACTTC. It specifies CASSARQGASYEQYF. The variable domain in full, with the rest retrieved from reference TRBV7-2 and TRBJ2-7, is GAGVSQSPSNKVTEKGKDVELRCDPISGHTALYWYRQSLGQGLEFLIYFQGNSAPDKSGLPSDRFSAERTGGSVSTLTIQRTQQEDSAVYLCASSARQGASYEQYFGPGTRLTVT.